The source of this TCR beta chain is a study of early T cells in non-severe SARS-CoV-2 infection. The ends lost 6 bases at V and 8 bases at J; junction bases unmatched: 12. CDR3 length: 16 amino acids. Germline V gene lookup returns CDR1 DFQATT and CDR2 SNEGSKA (reference sequence). Unique molecular identifier tags were affixed to discrete cDNA molecules. TCRdb re-derived calls from the 5' RACE reads in MiXCR, one entry per CDR3 protein. Of 85,000 to 120,000 distinct CDR3 sequences in the sample, 13% are singletons; the top ten hold 5.5% to 7%. This clonotype was picked up many times. The chain has TRBV20-1 and TRBJ2-1; TRBD2 aligns across 14 bases. This receptor was taken from an adult who was a healthcare worker with PCR-confirmed SARS-CoV-2 infection or an uninfected control (not recorded which). Source material: whole blood. CDR3: CSAEPSGTSGSDEQFF. The CDR3 bases are TGCAGTGCAGAGCCCTCCGGGACTAGCGGGAGTGATGAGCAGTTCTTC.